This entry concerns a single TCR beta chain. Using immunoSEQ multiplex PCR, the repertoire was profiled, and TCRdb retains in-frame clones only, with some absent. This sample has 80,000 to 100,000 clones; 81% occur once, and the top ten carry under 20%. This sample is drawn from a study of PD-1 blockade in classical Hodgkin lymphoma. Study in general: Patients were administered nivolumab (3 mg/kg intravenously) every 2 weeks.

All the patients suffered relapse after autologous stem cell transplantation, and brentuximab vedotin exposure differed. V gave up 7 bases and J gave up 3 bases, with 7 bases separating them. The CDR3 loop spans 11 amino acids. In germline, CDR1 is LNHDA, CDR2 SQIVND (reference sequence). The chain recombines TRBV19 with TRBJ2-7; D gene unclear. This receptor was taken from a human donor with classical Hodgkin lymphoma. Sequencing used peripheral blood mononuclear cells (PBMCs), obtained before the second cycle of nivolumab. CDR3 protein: CASKGIYEQYF. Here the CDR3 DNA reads TGTGCCAGTAAAGGGATCTACGAGCAGTACTTC.